The entry that follows covers one TCR beta chain sequence. Its specificity is not known. Samples each had at least 6 micrograms of total RNA extracted. The sample comes from a study of blood T cells in healthy people across ages. Study outcomes and limitations: A greater number of naive CD4+ cells and higher diversity distinguished long-lived donors from aged donors.

This CDR3 region has 13 residues. V lost 5 bases and J lost 10, with 20 bases in between. CDR1 DFQATT and CDR2 SNEGSKA come from the germline V gene (reference sequence). For the second PCR, which ran for about 6 to 12 cycles, a sample-barcoded 5' primer and a J-beta primer mix were used. From the 5' RACE reads, TCRdb called clonotypes with MiXCR, one entry per CDR3 protein. Altogether hundreds of thousands of distinct CDR3 sequences are present, just over 55% being singletons, with the ten largest covering around 24%. This clonotype was obtained from a middle-aged man in good health. V and J are TRBV20-1 and TRBJ1-2; the D is unclear. The sample taken for sequencing was blood. CDR3 loop: CSADPQDSYFYTF. CDR3 coding DNA: TGCAGTGCTGATCCCCAGGATAGCTACTTCTACACCTTC.